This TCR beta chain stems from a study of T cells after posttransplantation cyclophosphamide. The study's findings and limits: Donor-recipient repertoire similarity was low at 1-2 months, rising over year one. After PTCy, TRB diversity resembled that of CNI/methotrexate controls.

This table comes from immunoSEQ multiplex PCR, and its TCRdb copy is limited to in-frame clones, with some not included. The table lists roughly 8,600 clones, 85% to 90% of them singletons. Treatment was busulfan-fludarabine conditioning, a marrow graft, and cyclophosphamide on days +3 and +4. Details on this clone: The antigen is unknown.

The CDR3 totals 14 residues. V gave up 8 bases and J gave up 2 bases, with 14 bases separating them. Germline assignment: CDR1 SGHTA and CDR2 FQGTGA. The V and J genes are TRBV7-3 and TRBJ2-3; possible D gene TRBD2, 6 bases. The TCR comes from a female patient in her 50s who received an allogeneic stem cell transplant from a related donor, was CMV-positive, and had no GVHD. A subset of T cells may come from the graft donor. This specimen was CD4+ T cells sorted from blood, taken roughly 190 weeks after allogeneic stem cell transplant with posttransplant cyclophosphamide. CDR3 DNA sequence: TGTGCCAGCGAGGCGGGACTCATCACAGATACGCAGTATTTT. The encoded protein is CASEAGLITDTQYF.